In its sample, the clone carrying this T cell receptor beta chain was seen many times. What it recognizes is unknown. The read ends 3 residues shy of where the CDR3 ends; the end is completed using the germline J gene. Profiled with immunoSEQ multiplex PCR; TCRdb holds only in-frame clones, not every one. In total the sample includes about 30,000 clones, none of them seen once. The data stem from a study of T cell clonality in common variable immunodeficiency. Study-level results: CVID subjects showed higher TCRbeta clonality than healthy controls. In common variable immunodeficiency, TCR beta chains reportedly carried fewer deletions and N-nucleotide insertions.

Most patients and controls had Caucasian heritage. CVID subjects had received replacement immunoglobulin for at least one year. Heparinized whole blood, 5 to 8 ml, came from each donor. In germline, CDR1 is SQVTM, CDR2 ANQGSEA. The CDR3 loop spans 13 amino acids. V was pared by 0 bases and J by 8 bases, with 12 bases between. The clonotype comes from a human donor with common variable immunodeficiency. V gene TRBV29-1 combines with J gene TRBJ2-3, with D perhaps matching TRBD1 (6 bases). Sequenced: peripheral blood mononuclear cells. The part of the CDR3 DNA that was read is TGCAGCGTTGAAGACGGGCCCAGGGGTACG. Translation gives CSVEDGPRGT. The whole CDR3 reads CSVEDGPRGTQYF.